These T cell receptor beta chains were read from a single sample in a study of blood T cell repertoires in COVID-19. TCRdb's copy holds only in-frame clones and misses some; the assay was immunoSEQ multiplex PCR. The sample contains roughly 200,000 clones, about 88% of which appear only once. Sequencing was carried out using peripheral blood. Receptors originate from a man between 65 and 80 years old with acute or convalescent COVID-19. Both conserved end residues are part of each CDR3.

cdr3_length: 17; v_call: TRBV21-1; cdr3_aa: CASSKGSGRARGDTQYF
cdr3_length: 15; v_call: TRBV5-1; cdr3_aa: CASSNRASMDNEQFF
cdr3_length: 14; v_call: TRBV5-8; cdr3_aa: CASSLGHSPISYTF
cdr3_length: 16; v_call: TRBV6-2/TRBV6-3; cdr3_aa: CASSNPDSSRSQPQHF
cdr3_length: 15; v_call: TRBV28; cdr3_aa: CASGSRGTGASPLHF
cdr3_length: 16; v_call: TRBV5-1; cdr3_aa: CASSLIPAQGYNEQFF
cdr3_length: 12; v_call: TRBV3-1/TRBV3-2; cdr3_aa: CASSQARLEQFF
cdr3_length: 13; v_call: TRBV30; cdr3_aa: CAWNRGGGDEQYF
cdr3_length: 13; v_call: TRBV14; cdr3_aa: CASSQAGPYEQYF
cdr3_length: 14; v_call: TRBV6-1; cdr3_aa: CASSDTGRRTEAFF
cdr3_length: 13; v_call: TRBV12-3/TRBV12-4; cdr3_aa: CASSTPANYGYTF
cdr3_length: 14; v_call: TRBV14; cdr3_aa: CASSQVGLSSEQFF
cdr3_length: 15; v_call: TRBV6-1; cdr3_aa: CASTHGVAGQETQYF
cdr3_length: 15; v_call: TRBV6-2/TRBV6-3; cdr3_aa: CASSHGTSGKSEQFF
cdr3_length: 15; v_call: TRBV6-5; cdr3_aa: CASKKDRGLNYGYTF
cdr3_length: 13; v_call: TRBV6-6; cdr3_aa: CASRQGDNSPLHF